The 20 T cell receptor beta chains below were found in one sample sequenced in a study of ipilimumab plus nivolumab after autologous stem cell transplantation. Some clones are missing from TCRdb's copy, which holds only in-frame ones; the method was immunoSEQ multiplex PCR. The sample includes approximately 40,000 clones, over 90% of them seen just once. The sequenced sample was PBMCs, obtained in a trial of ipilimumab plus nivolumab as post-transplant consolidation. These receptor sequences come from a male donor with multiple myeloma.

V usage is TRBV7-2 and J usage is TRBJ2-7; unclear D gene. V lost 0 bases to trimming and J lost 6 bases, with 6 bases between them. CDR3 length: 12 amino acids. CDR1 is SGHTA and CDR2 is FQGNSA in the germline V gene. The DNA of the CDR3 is TGTGCCAGCAGCTTAGCAGTGGGCGAGCAGTACTTC. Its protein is CASSLAVGEQYF.

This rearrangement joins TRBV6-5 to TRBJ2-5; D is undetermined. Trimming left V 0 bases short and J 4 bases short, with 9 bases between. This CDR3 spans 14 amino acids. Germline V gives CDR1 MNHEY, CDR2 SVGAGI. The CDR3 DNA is TGTGCCAGCAGTTACTCGAAGGGTGGAGAGACCCAGTACTTC. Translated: CASSYSKGGETQYF.

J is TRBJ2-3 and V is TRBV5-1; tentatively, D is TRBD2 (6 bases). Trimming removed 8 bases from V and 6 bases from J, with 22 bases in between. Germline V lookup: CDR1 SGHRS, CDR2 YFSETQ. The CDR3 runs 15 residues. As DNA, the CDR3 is TGCGCCAGTAATGGCGGGGTAGCGCGCGCTGATACGCAGTATTTT. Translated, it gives CASNGGVARADTQYF.

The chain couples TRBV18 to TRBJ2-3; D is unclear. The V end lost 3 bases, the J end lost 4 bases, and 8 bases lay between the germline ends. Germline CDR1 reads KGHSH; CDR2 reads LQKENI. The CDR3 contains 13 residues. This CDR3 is CASSPRAADTQYF. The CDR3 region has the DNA TGTGCCAGCTCACCCCGGGCGGCAGATACGCAGTATTTT.

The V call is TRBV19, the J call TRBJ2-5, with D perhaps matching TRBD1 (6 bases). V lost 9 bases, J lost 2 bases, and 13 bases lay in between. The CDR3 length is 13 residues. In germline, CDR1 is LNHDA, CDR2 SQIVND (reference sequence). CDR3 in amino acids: CASSQGHQETQYF. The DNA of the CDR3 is TGTGCCAGCAGCCAGGGGCATCAAGAGACCCAGTACTTC.

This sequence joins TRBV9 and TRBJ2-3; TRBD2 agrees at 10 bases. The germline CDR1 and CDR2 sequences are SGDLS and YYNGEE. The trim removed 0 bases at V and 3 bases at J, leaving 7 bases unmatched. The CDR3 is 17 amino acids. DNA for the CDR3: TGTGCCAGCAGCGTAGAAATAGCGGGACTAGCGACAGATACGCAGTATTTT. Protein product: CASSVEIAGLATDTQYF.

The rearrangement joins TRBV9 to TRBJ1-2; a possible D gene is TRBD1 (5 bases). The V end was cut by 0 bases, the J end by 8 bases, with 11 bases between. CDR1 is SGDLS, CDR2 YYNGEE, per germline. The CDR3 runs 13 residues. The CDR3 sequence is CASSVEVRGGYTF. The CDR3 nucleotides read TGTGCCAGCAGCGTAGAAGTTAGGGGCGGCTACACCTTC.

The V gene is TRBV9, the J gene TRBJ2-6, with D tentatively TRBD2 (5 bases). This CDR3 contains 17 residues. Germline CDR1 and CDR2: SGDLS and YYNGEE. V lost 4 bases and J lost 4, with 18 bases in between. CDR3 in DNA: TGTGCCAGCAGCCCCTGGGGAGCGGTTTCCGGGGCCAACGTCCTGACTTTC. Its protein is CASSPWGAVSGANVLTF.

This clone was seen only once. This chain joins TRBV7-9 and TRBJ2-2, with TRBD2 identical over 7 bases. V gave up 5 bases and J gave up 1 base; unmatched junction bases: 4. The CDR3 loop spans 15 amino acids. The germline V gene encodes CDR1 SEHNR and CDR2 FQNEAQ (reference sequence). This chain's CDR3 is CASSPVAGNTGELFF. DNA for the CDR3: TGTGCCAGCAGCCCGGTAGCGGGGAACACCGGGGAGCTGTTTTTT.

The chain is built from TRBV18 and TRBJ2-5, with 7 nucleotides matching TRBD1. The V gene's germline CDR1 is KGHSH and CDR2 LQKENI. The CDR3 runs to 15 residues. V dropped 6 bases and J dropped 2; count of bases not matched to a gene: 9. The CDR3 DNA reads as TGTGCCAGCTCCCGGGACAGAGTTAATCAAGAGACCCAGTACTTC. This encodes CASSRDRVNQETQYF.

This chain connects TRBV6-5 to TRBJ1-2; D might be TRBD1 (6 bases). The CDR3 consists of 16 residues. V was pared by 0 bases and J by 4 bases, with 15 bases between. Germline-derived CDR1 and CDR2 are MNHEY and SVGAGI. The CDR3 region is CASSYSGGRGSYGYTF. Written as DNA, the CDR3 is TGTGCCAGCAGTTACTCCGGGGGGCGAGGATCCTATGGCTACACCTTC.

As DNA, the CDR3 is TGCAGCGTTGAGTCCCCAGGGGGGGATAGAGCTTTCTTT. Residues: CSVESPGGDRAFF. V and J are TRBV29-1 and TRBJ1-1; 7 bases fit TRBD1. CDR1 and CDR2 (germline): SQVTM, ANQGSEA. The CDR3 extends over 13 amino acids. With V trimmed by 3 bases and J by 10 bases, 11 bases remained unmatched.

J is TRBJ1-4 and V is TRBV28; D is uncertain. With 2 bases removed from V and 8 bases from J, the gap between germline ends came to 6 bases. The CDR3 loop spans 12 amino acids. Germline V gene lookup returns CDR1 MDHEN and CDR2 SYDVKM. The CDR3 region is CASSLRSEKLFF. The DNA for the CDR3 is TGTGCCAGCAGTTTAAGATCGGAAAAACTGTTTTTT.

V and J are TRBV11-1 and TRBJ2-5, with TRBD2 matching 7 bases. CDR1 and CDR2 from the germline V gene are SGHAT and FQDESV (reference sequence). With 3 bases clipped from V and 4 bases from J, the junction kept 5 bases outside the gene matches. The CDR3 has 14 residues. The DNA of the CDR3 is TGTGCCAGCAGCTTGCGGCCTAGCGGAGAGACCCAGTACTTC. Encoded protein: CASSLRPSGETQYF.

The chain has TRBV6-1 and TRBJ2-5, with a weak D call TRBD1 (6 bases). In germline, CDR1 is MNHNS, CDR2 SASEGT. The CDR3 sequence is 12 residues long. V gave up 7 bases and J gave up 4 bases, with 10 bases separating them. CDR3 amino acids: CASIRGGETQYF. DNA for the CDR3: TGTGCCAGCATTCGAGGGGGAGAGACCCAGTACTTC.

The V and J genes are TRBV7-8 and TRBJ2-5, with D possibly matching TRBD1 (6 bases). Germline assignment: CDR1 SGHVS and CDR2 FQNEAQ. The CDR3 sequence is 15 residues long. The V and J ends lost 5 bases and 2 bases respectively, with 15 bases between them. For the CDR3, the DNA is TGTGCCAGCAGCGTCCGGGCCAGGGGTCAAGAGACCCAGTACTTC. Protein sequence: CASSVRARGQETQYF. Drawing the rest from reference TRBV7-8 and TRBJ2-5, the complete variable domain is GAGVSQSPRYKVAKRGQDVALRCDPISGHVSLFWYQQALGQGPEFLTYFQNEAQLDKSGLPSDRFFAERPEGSVSTLKIQRTQQEDSAVYLCASSVRARGQETQYFGPGTRLLVL.

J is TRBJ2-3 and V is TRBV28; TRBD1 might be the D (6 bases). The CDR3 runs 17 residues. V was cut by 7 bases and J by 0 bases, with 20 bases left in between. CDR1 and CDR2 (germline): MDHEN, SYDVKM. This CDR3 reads CASTPVGGLVSTDTQYF. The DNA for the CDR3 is TGTGCCAGCACCCCCGTAGGGGGTTTAGTTAGCACAGATACGCAGTATTTT.

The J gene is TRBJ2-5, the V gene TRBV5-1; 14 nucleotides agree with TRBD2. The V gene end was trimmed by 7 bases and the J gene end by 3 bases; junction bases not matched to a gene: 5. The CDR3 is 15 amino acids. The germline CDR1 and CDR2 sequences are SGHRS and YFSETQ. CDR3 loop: CASGGLAGAKETQYF. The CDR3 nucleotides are TGCGCCAGCGGGGGACTAGCGGGGGCAAAAGAGACCCAGTACTTC.

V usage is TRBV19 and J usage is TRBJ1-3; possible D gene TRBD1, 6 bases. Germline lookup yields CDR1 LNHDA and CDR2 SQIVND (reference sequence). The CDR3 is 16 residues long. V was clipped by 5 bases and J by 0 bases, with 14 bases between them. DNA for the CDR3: TGTGCCAGTAGTCGCCGGGACACCGCCTCTGGAAACACCATATATTTT. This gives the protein CASSRRDTASGNTIYF. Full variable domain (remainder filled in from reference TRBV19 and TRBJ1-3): DGGITQSPKYLFRKEGQNVTLSCEQNLNHDAMYWYRQDPGQGLRLIYYSQIVNDFQKGDIAEGYSVSREKKESFPLTVTSAQKNPTAFYLCASSRRDTASGNTIYFGEGSWLTVV.

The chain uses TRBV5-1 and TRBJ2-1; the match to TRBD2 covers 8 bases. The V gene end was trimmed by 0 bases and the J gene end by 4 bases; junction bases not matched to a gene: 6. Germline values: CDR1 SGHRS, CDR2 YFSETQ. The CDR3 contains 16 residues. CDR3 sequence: CASSLAVAGRYNEQFF. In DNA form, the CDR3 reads TGCGCCAGCAGCTTGGCGGTAGCGGGAAGATACAATGAGCAGTTCTTC.